This T cell receptor (beta chain) is from a study of T cell repertoires in cytomegalovirus infection. MiXCR, run by TCRdb on the reads, gives a single entry per CDR3 protein. The data show about 460,000 distinct CDR3 sequences, 11% seen once. This clonotype was observed at least ten times. Trimming took off 0 bases at V and 5 bases at J, with 11 bases between the two ends. The CDR3 loop spans 14 amino acids. Germline lookup yields CDR1 SGHDT and CDR2 YYEEEE. The chain couples TRBV5-6 to TRBJ1-2, with D perhaps matching TRBD1 (6 bases). The source material was PBMCs. This TCR was sampled from a human donor in good health (CMV status not recorded). Some clones in this sample may be carry-over from other donors' samples. The CDR3, as DNA: TGTGCCAGCAGCTTGGACAGGGTCGATTATGGCTACACCTTC. Its translation is CASSLDRVDYGYTF.